Sequencing of this T cell receptor beta chain was carried out in a study of blood T cells in healthy people across ages. CDR1 MDHEN and CDR2 SYDVKM come from the germline V gene. The CDR3 runs 17 residues. Caucasian individuals from Russia who were healthy and aged about 6 to 95 acted as donors. The authors ran a second PCR of roughly 6 to 12 cycles using a sample-barcoded 5' primer and a J-beta primer mix. TCRdb passed the 5' RACE reads through MiXCR, listing each CDR3 protein once. In the table there are hundreds of thousands of distinct CDR3 sequences, approximately 60% of which are singletons. Sequencing was done on a sample of blood. This chain links TRBV28 with TRBJ2-1; perhaps D is TRBD1 or TRBD2 (7 bases each). The DNA end is a closer match to TRBJ2-7, so the J assignment may be wrong. This clonotype was obtained from a man aged 40-50 years in good health. The CDR3, as DNA: TGTGCCAGCAGTTCGTTATGGGGGGTCGCAGGGGGGGACGAGCAGTACTTC. Amino acid sequence: CASSSLWGVAGGDEQYF.